These 12 T cell receptor beta chains originate from one sample sequenced in a study of CD8 T cells in Susac syndrome. The RNA input was 0.5 to 1 ug, and it was reverse transcribed with random hexamers. MiXCR was run by TCRdb on the immunoSEQ multiplex PCR reads, yielding one entry per CDR3 protein. The top ten hold roughly 0.21% of the sample, which has some 300,000 distinct CDR3 sequences, around 85% seen once. The sequencing sample was made of CD8+ T cells from PBMCs. The receptors were gathered from a human donor with multiple sclerosis.

The CDR3 region is CASRQGGANEQFF. CDR3 nucleotide sequence: TGTGCCAGCAGACAGGGCGGGGCTAATGAGCAGTTCTTC. The rearrangement joins TRBV5-6 to TRBJ2-1; TRBD1 or TRBD2 may be the D gene (6 bases each). The V gene's germline CDR1 is SGHDT and CDR2 YYEEEE. Trimming shortened V by 5 bases and J by 7 bases, and 13 bases separated the two germline ends. CDR3 size: 13 residues.

J is TRBJ2-7 and V is TRBV28, with a tentative D call TRBD2 (5 bases). Germline CDR1 and CDR2: MDHEN and SYDVKM. V was clipped by 6 bases and J by 1 base, with 16 bases between them. This CDR3 has 15 residues. CDR3 loop: CASSQRGLKSYEQYF. The CDR3 coding sequence is TGTGCCAGCAGCCAGCGAGGGTTAAAATCCTACGAGCAGTACTTC. Full variable domain (rest looked up from reference TRBV28 and TRBJ2-7): DVKVTQSSRYLVKRTGEKVFLECVQDMDHENMFWYRQDPGLGLRLIYFSYDVKMKEKGDIPEGYSVSREKKERFSLILESASTNQTSMYLCASSQRGLKSYEQYFGPGTRLTVT.

The V gene is TRBV14, the J gene TRBJ2-3; a possible D gene is TRBD1 (5 bases). Germline values: CDR1 SGHDN, CDR2 FVKESK. V was shortened by 0 bases and J by 4 bases, with 14 bases between the two germline ends. This CDR3 has 16 amino acids. This CDR3 reads CASSQEAPRGADTQYF. The DNA for the CDR3 is TGTGCCAGCAGCCAAGAAGCGCCTAGGGGCGCAGATACGCAGTATTTT.

This chain connects TRBV20-1 to TRBJ2-7; 12 bases line up with TRBD2. Germline CDR1 DFQATT, CDR2 SNEGSKA (reference sequence). V trimming: 6 bases; J trimming: 7 bases; junction bases outside the gene matches: 13. The CDR3 is 15 residues long. CDR3 DNA sequence: TGCAGTGCCCCGGGGACTAGCGGGTTCTCCTTGGAGCAGTACTTC. Translated: CSAPGTSGFSLEQYF.

This clonotype was recorded once. V and J are TRBV28 and TRBJ1-4; D remains ambiguous. This CDR3 is 12 amino acids long. Germline V lookup: CDR1 MDHEN, CDR2 SYDVKM. The V end was cut by 2 bases, the J end by 14 bases, with 12 bases between. The CDR3 loop is CASSLEVPPLFF. The CDR3 coding sequence is TGTGCCAGCAGTTTAGAAGTCCCTCCTCTGTTTTTT.

The chain combines TRBV7-2 with TRBJ1-1; no definite D call. The germline V gene encodes CDR1 SGHTA and CDR2 FQGNSA. Trimming took off 6 bases at V and 4 bases at J, with 12 bases between the two ends. The CDR3 totals 13 residues. CDR3 sequence: CASRNGLATEAFF. The CDR3 region has the DNA TGTGCCAGCAGGAACGGCCTGGCCACTGAAGCTTTCTTT.

This clonotype was seen a single time. The rearrangement uses TRBV30 and TRBJ2-5; D not resolved. This CDR3 has 12 amino acids. Germline CDR1 GTSNPN, CDR2 SVGIG (reference sequence). Trimming took 3 bases from V and 4 from J, leaving 9 bases between them. Here the CDR3 DNA reads TGTGCCTGGAGCGCGTTGGGAGAGACCCAGTACTTC. This gives the protein CAWSALGETQYF.

This clonotype was found a few times. The CDR3 spells CASSFGGGTGELFF. The DNA for the CDR3 is TGCGCCAGCAGCTTCGGTGGGGGCACCGGGGAGCTGTTTTTT. The V call is TRBV4-3, the J call TRBJ2-2; perhaps D is TRBD1 or TRBD2 (5 bases each). The CDR3 runs 14 residues. The V gene's germline CDR1 is LGHNA and CDR2 YSLEER. Trimming shortened V by 5 bases and J by 4 bases, and 11 bases separated the two germline ends.

The CDR3 sequence is CASSPRDQETQYF. The CDR3 nucleotides read TGTGCCAGCAGCCCACGAGACCAAGAGACCCAGTACTTC. The chain uses TRBV16 and TRBJ2-5; D gene unclear. Trimming removed 4 bases from V and 0 bases from J, with 6 bases in between. The germline CDR1 and CDR2 sequences are KGHSY and FQNENV. This CDR3 spans 13 amino acids. The full variable domain, its missing parts supplied by reference TRBV16 and TRBJ2-5, is GEEVAQTPKHLVRGEGQKAKLYCAPIKGHSYVFWYQQVLKNEFKFLISFQNENVFDETGMPKERFSAKCLPNSPCSLEIQATKLEDSAVYFCASSPRDQETQYFGPGTRLLVL.

The chain carries TRBV20-1 and TRBJ2-1, with TRBD2 matching 8 bases. The length of the CDR3 is 15 residues. V lost 3 bases to trimming and J lost 5 bases; unmatched junction nucleotides: 9. The germline V gene encodes CDR1 DFQATT and CDR2 SNEGSKA (reference sequence). For the CDR3, the DNA is TGCAGTGCTAGGGCTACTAGCGGCTCTGACAATGAGCAGTTCTTC. This encodes CSARATSGSDNEQFF.

The chain links TRBV28 to TRBJ2-7; 7 positions match TRBD1. The trim removed 6 bases at V and 3 bases at J, leaving 11 bases unmatched. The CDR3 spans 15 residues. In germline, CDR1 is MDHEN, CDR2 SYDVKM. CDR3 amino acids: CASSPLTGRIYEQYF. DNA for the CDR3: TGTGCCAGCAGCCCTCTGACAGGGAGAATCTACGAGCAGTACTTC.

V and J are TRBV4-3 and TRBJ2-7; the D gene is possibly TRBD2 (6 bases). There are 15 residues in the CDR3. Germline lookup yields CDR1 LGHNA and CDR2 YSLEER. V shed 3 bases and J shed 2 bases, with 14 bases lying between them. CDR3 DNA sequence: TGCGCCAGCAGCCAGGTCCACGGGGGTACCTACGAGCAGTACTTC. Its translation: CASSQVHGGTYEQYF.